Described below is a single TCR beta chain sequence and its context. The data derive from a study of blood T cell repertoires in COVID-19. Overall study: Sites across the United States, Italy and Spain contributed samples from acute and convalescent COVID-19. T cells, B-cell-depleted T cells, or PBMCs provided the cDNA or gDNA that served as material.

Measured with immunoSEQ multiplex PCR; TCRdb has only the in-frame clones, and not every one. This sample carries approximately 220,000 clones, about 83% of them seen once, and the ten largest clones take 5.5% to 8%. CDR1 and CDR2 from the germline V gene are SGHRS and YFSETQ. CDR3 size: 13 residues. V dropped 0 bases and J dropped 14; count of bases not matched to a gene: 8. Sequencing was done on a sample of peripheral blood. This sequence was found in a man aged 55 to 70 who had recovered from COVID-19. This chain connects TRBV5-1 to TRBJ2-3, with 8 bases matching TRBD1. The CDR3 DNA sequence: TGCGCCAGCAGCTTGGCCTGGACAGGGACCATGTATTTT. It yields the protein CASSLAWTGTMYF.